This entry concerns a single T cell receptor beta chain. Its antigen is undetermined. From germline, CDR1 is SGHRS and CDR2 YFSETQ. The CDR3 extends over 14 amino acids. V dropped 0 bases and J dropped 11; count of bases not matched to a gene: 8. These data belong to a study of somatic mutations in cytotoxic T cells in rheumatoid arthritis. About the research overall: Patient blood, which was peripheral blood collected as 30 ml EDTA, was drawn right after diagnosis and before any treatment started.

Here immunoSEQ multiplex PCR was the method, and the copy in TCRdb shows in-frame clones only, minus some. The sample includes some 18,000 clones, 65% to 80% of them seen just once. Regarding the study as a whole: Age-dependent increases in CD8+ clonality occurred in rheumatoid arthritis patients but not in healthy controls. Rheumatoid arthritis patients were compared with age-matched healthy controls, and their CD8+ T-cell clonality did not differ significantly.

Positive magnetic bead selection separated CD4+ and CD8+ cells, and flow cytometry confirmed purity. Sequencing was done on a sample of CD8+ T cells sorted from blood. The receptor's source is an adult with rheumatoid arthritis. This sequence joins TRBV5-1 and TRBJ1-5; 7 bases match TRBD1. In nucleotides, the CDR3 is TGCGCCAGCAGCTTGGGGGACAGACGAGCTTCCCAGCATTTT. Encoded protein: CASSLGDRRASQHF.